These T cell receptor beta chains were read from a single sample in a study of cytomegalovirus exposure and HLA in healthy donors. Sequenced by immunoSEQ multiplex PCR; TCRdb stores in-frame clones only, minus some. Here the sample spans about 130,000 clones, more than 75% being singletons. Sequenced: PBMCs. Source of these receptors: a man younger than 40 in good health and CMV-seropositive. Each CDR3 is given with its conserved first and last residue. D genes are given only for firm matches. Clone size is not always given. Where it is, it says once, few, many or a class for expanded clones.

once	.	TRBV7-2	TRBJ2-7	TGTGCCAGCAGCCTGGACACCCTCCGAGGCGTCGAGCAGTACTTC	CASSLDTLRGVEQYF
.	.	TRBV7-8	TRBJ1-6	TGTGCCAGCAGCTCGCCCCTTTCGAGGAGCTCCTATAATTCACCCCTCCACTTT	CASSSPLSRSSYNSPLHF
.	.	TRBV29-1	TRBJ1-5	TGCAGCGTTGTTCTGGGCAGGGAAAATCAGCCCCAGCATTTT	CSVVLGRENQPQHF
.	.	TRBV29-1	TRBJ1-1	TGCAGCGTCCAAATGAACACTGAAGCTTTCTTT	CSVQMNTEAFF
.	.	TRBV28	TRBJ2-4	TGTGCCAGCAGTTTAGGGGCCACATGGCTGAACATTCAGTACTTC	CASSLGATWLNIQYF
.	TRBD2	TRBV28	TRBJ2-1	TGTGCCAGCAGTTCTCCGGGACTAGCGGGAGGACCGCGGAACAATGAGCAGTTCTTC	CASSSPGLAGGPRNNEQFF
.	.	TRBV11-1	TRBJ2-1	TGTGCCAGCAGCTTAAGTGTTTCAAGCGGAGTCAATGAGCAGTTCTTC	CASSLSVSSGVNEQFF
few	.	TRBV7-2	TRBJ1-1	TGTGCCAGCAGCTTAAGGTGGCAGGTTGAAGCTTTCTTT	CASSLRWQVEAFF
.	.	TRBV10-1	TRBJ1-1	TGCGCCAGCAGTCGCCAGGGTCGGCTGAACACTGAAGCTTTCTTT	CASSRQGRLNTEAFF
once	TRBD1	TRBV6-6	TRBJ1-2	TGTGCCAGCAGCTGGGACAGTAACTATGGCTACACCTTC	CASSWDSNYGYTF
.	TRBD2	TRBV7-2	TRBJ2-1	TGTGCCAGCAGCCGACTAGCGGGAGATGAGCAGTTCTTC	CASSRLAGDEQFF
once	.	TRBV19	TRBJ2-7	TGTGCCAGTAGTATAGATTCTGGGGGCAGCACCTACGAGCAGTACTTC	CASSIDSGGSTYEQYF
.	TRBD2	TRBV7-8	TRBJ2-3	TGTGCCAGCAGCTTGGTAGCGGGAGGCAACACAGATACGCAGTATTTT	CASSLVAGGNTDTQYF
.	.	TRBV2	TRBJ1-5	TGTGCCAGCAGCGGTCAGGAAGGGAGAAATCAGCCCCAGCATTTT	CASSGQEGRNQPQHF
once	.	TRBV30	TRBJ2-7	TGTGCCTGGAGCGACCCAGGAGGGGTACGGGCAGGCTACGAGCAGTACTTC	CAWSDPGGVRAGYEQYF
.	.	TRBV7-2	TRBJ2-7	TGTGCCAGCTCTAAGGCCGGGGTCGACGAGCAGTACTTC	CASSKAGVDEQYF
.	.	TRBV28	TRBJ1-2	TGTGCCAGCACCCAGAGGAGTAAGGGGGGCTACACCTTC	CASTQRSKGGYTF
once	.	TRBV29-1	TRBJ1-2	TGCAGCGTTGAGCGGGGGAATGGCTACACCTTC	CSVERGNGYTF
.	TRBD1	TRBV7-2	TRBJ2-3	TGTGCCAGCAGCGGACAGGGGCCCCCAGATACGCAGTATTTT	CASSGQGPPDTQYF
.	.	TRBV7-8	TRBJ2-1	TGTGCCAGCAGCTTATATACTCCGGGACTAGAAGGGGGCGAGCAGTTCTTC	CASSLYTPGLEGGEQFF
.	.	TRBV9	TRBJ1-3	TGTGCCAGCAGCCCCACCAGGGCCGGAGGAAACACCATATATTTT	CASSPTRAGGNTIYF
.	.	TRBV5-5	TRBJ2-7	TGTGCCAGCAGCCCCGAGGGCGACGAGCAGTACTTC	CASSPEGDEQYF
.	TRBD2	TRBV2	TRBJ2-1	TGTGCCAGCAGTGAACCGCTAGCGGTAAATGAGCAGTTCTTC	CASSEPLAVNEQFF
.	.	TRBV7-9	TRBJ1-1	TGTGCTGCAACCGCAGGGAACACTGAAGCTTTCTTT	CAATAGNTEAFF
.	TRBD2	TRBV28	TRBJ2-3	TGTGCCAGCAGTTTGAGCGGGGGAGGCACAGATACGCAGTATTTT	CASSLSGGGTDTQYF
once	TRBD2	TRBV7-9	TRBJ2-1	TGTGCCAGCAGCTTATTCCGGCGGGAGGGTTACAATGAGCAGTTCTTC	CASSLFRREGYNEQFF
.	TRBD1	TRBV4-3	TRBJ2-7	TGCGCCAGCAGCGGGACAGAACGCCCCTACGAGCAGTACTTC	CASSGTERPYEQYF